A single TCR beta chain is shown here with its context. These data belong to a study of control samples from healthy donors and cancer patients. The repertoire was sequenced with immunoSEQ multiplex PCR; TCRdb's copy has only in-frame clones and lacks some. The table shows about 89,000 clones, with around 85% occurring only once. CDR1 and CDR2 (germline): SGHDT, YYEEEE. The CDR3 is made up of 14 amino acids. V was trimmed by 2 bases and J by 3 bases, leaving 9 bases between them. Specimen: blood. The sequence derives from a woman in her 40s in good health. This rearrangement joins TRBV5-6 to TRBJ2-1, with D perhaps matching TRBD1 (6 bases). The DNA of the CDR3 is TGTGCCAGCAGCTTAGGACAGTACTACAATGAGCAGTTCTTC. Encoded protein: CASSLGQYYNEQFF.